This T cell receptor beta chain was identified during a study of blood T cell repertoires in COVID-19. Study summary: Acute and convalescent COVID-19 specimens originated in the United States, Italy and Spain. PBMCs, B-cell-depleted T cells, or T cells provided the cDNA or gDNA that made up the material.

J was trimmed by 6 bases and V by 4 bases; bases with no gene match: 6. CDR3 size: 13 residues. Germline CDR1 reads MGHRA; CDR2 reads YSYEKL. The table came from immunoSEQ multiplex PCR; TCRdb's copy has only in-frame clones and leaves some out. The table records 200,000 to 250,000 clones, approximately 86% of them present only once. The V and J genes are TRBV4-1 and TRBJ2-7, with 7 bases identical to TRBD1. Material: PBMCs or T cells enriched from blood (not recorded which). This receptor was obtained from a woman aged 25-40 years who had been exposed to COVID-19. In nucleotides, the CDR3 is TGCGCCAGCAGCCCACAAACAGGGGCCGAGCAGTACTTC. Translating gives CASSPQTGAEQYF.